A single sample gave rise to the 18 T cell receptor beta chains below, sequenced in a study of shared T cell receptors in the human thymus. Sequenced by immunoSEQ multiplex PCR; TCRdb stores in-frame clones only, minus some. The sample yields roughly 660,000 clones, approximately 88% seen once. These data are also associated with another study on human thymus T cells.

Source material: thymocytes. These receptors were taken from a boy in the first two years of life with a congenital heart defect.

V gene TRBV28 combines with J gene TRBJ2-7; TRBD2 matches at 9 bases. The length of the CDR3 is 17 residues. Germline V gene data show CDR1 as MDHEN and CDR2 as SYDVKM. The J segment lost 0 bases and the V segment lost 5 bases, leaving 11 bases of the junction unmatched. CDR3 coding DNA: TGTGCCAGCAGTCCCCCCGTAGGTAGCGGGAGCTCCTACGAGCAGTACTTC. Protein: CASSPPVGSGSSYEQYF. The variable domain in full, completed from reference TRBV28 and TRBJ2-7, reads DVKVTQSSRYLVKRTGEKVFLECVQDMDHENMFWYRQDPGLGLRLIYFSYDVKMKEKGDIPEGYSVSREKKERFSLILESASTNQTSMYLCASSPPVGSGSSYEQYFGPGTRLTVT.

The chain links TRBV11-2 to TRBJ1-1; maybe TRBD1 (6 bases). Trimming shortened V by 2 bases and J by 1 base, and 14 bases separated the two germline ends. This CDR3 contains 16 residues. Germline CDR1 and CDR2: SGHAT and FQNNGV. DNA of the CDR3: TGTGCCAGCAGCTTATTTGTTGGGGGCTCGAACACTGAAGCTTTCTTT. This translates into CASSLFVGGSNTEAFF.

CDR3 bases: TGTGCCAGCAGTCCGGACAGGTACACTGAAGCTTTCTTT. This sequence encodes CASSPDRYTEAFF. This rearrangement joins TRBV28 to TRBJ1-1, with 7 bases matching TRBD1. Germline loops: CDR1 MDHEN, CDR2 SYDVKM. Trimming cost V 5 bases and J 3 bases; bases outside gene matches: 3. This CDR3 is built from 13 residues.

This CDR3 is CASSGQSFFRGRAGTDTQYF. The CDR3 DNA reads as TGTGCCAGCAGTGGTCAGTCTTTCTTTCGCGGGAGGGCCGGCACAGATACGCAGTATTTT. This sequence joins TRBV27 and TRBJ2-3; 9 positions match TRBD2. Germline trimming cut 5 bases from V and 1 base from J; bases unmatched to any gene: 19. Germline CDR1 is MNHEY and CDR2 is SMNVEV (reference sequence). This CDR3 region has 20 residues.

The chain is built from TRBV6-1 and TRBJ2-7; possibly TRBD1 for D (6 bases). Between the trimmed V and J ends, which lost 6 bases and 4 bases, there was a span of 13 bases. Germline V CDR1 and CDR2: MNHNS, SASEGT. CDR3 length equals 13 residues. The CDR3 sequence: CASRRRGSYEQYF. CDR3 coding DNA: TGTGCCAGCAGACGAAGGGGGAGTTACGAGCAGTACTTC.

V is TRBV27 and J is TRBJ1-1; a weak D match, TRBD1 (6 bases). The germline V gene has CDR1 MNHEY and CDR2 SMNVEV (reference sequence). With 4 bases removed from V and 6 bases from J, the gap between germline ends came to 15 bases. The CDR3 runs to 14 residues. CDR3 nucleotide sequence: TGTGCCAGCAGTTCAGGGGCCGCGGTGGCTGAAGCTTTCTTT. Residues: CASSSGAAVAEAFF.

This chain joins TRBV10-2 and TRBJ2-7; 7 bases align to TRBD1. CDR1 WSHSY and CDR2 SAAADI come from the germline V gene. The CDR3 contains 14 residues. V dropped 6 bases and J dropped 5; count of bases not matched to a gene: 10. CDR3 protein: CASREQGPANEQYF. As DNA, the CDR3 is TGCGCCAGCAGGGAACAGGGGCCAGCTAACGAGCAGTACTTC.

The rearrangement links TRBV10-1 to TRBJ2-4; TRBD2 is a possible D gene (5 bases). V lost 0 bases to trimming and J lost 5 bases, with 11 bases between them. The CDR3 runs 15 residues. Per the germline V gene, CDR1 is WNHNN and CDR2 is SYGVQD (reference sequence). Written as DNA, the CDR3 is TGCGCCAGCAGTGAGTCAAGAGGGTCCCAAAACATTCAGTACTTC. This sequence encodes CASSESRGSQNIQYF.

The chain uses TRBV30 and TRBJ2-1; TRBD2 agrees at 8 bases. The CDR3 extends over 15 amino acids. J was trimmed by 6 bases and V by 0 bases; bases with no gene match: 7. The V gene's germline CDR1 is GTSNPN and CDR2 SVGIG (reference sequence). CDR3 sequence reads: CAWSVLQRESNEQFF. The DNA for the CDR3 is TGTGCCTGGAGTGTACTCCAGCGGGAGAGCAATGAGCAGTTCTTC. Full variable domain (missing parts from reference TRBV30 and TRBJ2-1): SQTIHQWPATLVQPVGSPLSLECTVEGTSNPNLYWYRQAAGRGLQLLFYSVGIGQISSEVPQNLSASRPQDRQFILSSKKLLLSDSGFYLCAWSVLQRESNEQFFGPGTRLTVL.

J is TRBJ2-3 and V is TRBV2; the match to TRBD2 covers 16 bases. The germline gives CDR1 SNHLY, CDR2 FYNNEI. CDR3 length: 21 amino acids. Unmatched junction bases numbered 17, after V lost 4 bases and J lost 4 bases. CDR3 region: CASSGGTGTSGRASRADTQYF. The CDR3 DNA is TGTGCCAGCAGTGGGGGAACGGGGACTAGCGGGAGGGCCAGTCGTGCAGATACGCAGTATTTT.

The rearrangement uses TRBV5-1 and TRBJ1-5, with TRBD1 matching over 7 bases. Germline V lookup: CDR1 SGHRS, CDR2 YFSETQ. Trimming cost V 3 bases and J 9 bases; bases outside gene matches: 9. This CDR3 region has 14 residues. This chain's CDR3 is CASSWGQFRGPQHF. The CDR3 DNA reads as TGCGCCAGCAGCTGGGGACAGTTCAGGGGGCCCCAGCATTTT.

The V call is TRBV15, the J call TRBJ2-3; TRBD1 agrees at 12 bases. Germline V gives CDR1 LNHNV, CDR2 YYDKDF (reference sequence). CDR3 length: 18 amino acids. Germline trimming cut 6 bases from V and 3 bases from J; bases unmatched to any gene: 13. The CDR3 DNA is TGTGCCACCAGACTAGAGAAGGGACAGGGGGCGCATACAGATACGCAGTATTTT. Its translation: CATRLEKGQGAHTDTQYF.

This clone was detected only once. The chain joins TRBV6-1 to TRBJ2-7; 15 nucleotides agree with TRBD2. The V gene's germline CDR1 is MNHNS and CDR2 SASEGT. Trimming removed 4 bases from V and 4 bases from J; junction bases left unmatched: 11. The CDR3 length is 18 residues. The CDR3 spells CASSGSPGTSGRSYEQYF. CDR3 sequence (DNA): TGTGCCAGCAGTGGGAGTCCCGGGACTAGCGGGAGGTCTTACGAGCAGTACTTC.

The chain recombines TRBV27 with TRBJ2-1; 8 bases agree with TRBD2. The CDR3 is made up of 18 amino acids. Unmatched junction bases numbered 18, after V lost 5 bases and J lost 6 bases. Germline V CDR1 and CDR2: MNHEY, SMNVEV (reference sequence). The CDR3 DNA follows: TGTGCCAGCAGTCCACGCCACCCACCCCGGGAGGGCCGCAATGAGCAGTTCTTC. Its protein is CASSPRHPPREGRNEQFF.

The chain couples TRBV11-2 to TRBJ2-2, with D possibly matching TRBD1 (6 bases). There are 14 residues in the CDR3. Germline V gene lookup returns CDR1 SGHAT and CDR2 FQNNGV. The V end was cut by 3 bases, the J end by 2 bases, with 7 bases between. The CDR3 coding sequence is TGTGCCAGCAGCTTGGGACATAACACCGGGGAGCTGTTTTTT. Amino acids: CASSLGHNTGELFF. The full variable domain, in which reference TRBV11-2 and TRBJ2-2 provide the parts outside the CDR3, is EAGVAQSPRYKIIEKRQSVAFWCNPISGHATLYWYQQILGQGPKLLIQFQNNGVVDDSQLPKDRFSAERLKGVDSTLKIQPAKLEDSAVYLCASSLGHNTGELFFGEGSRLTVL.

This clone was seen only once. V usage is TRBV29-1 and J usage is TRBJ2-1; 10 nucleotides agree with TRBD2. This CDR3 has 17 residues. The V and J ends lost 0 bases and 9 bases, in that order; junction bases with no gene match: 14. The germline V gene encodes CDR1 SQVTM and CDR2 ANQGSEA. The CDR3 reads CSVEELAGEIECGEQFF. The CDR3 DNA reads TGCAGCGTTGAAGAGCTAGCGGGAGAAATTGAGTGTGGTGAGCAGTTCTTC.

This clone was recorded once. The rearrangement joins TRBV5-5 to TRBJ2-5; the match to TRBD2 covers 7 bases. V gave up 9 bases and J gave up 4 bases; unmatched junction bases: 6. Germline CDR1 SGHKS, CDR2 YYEKEE (reference sequence). The CDR3 spans 12 residues. The CDR3 DNA is TGTGCCACCCGGGAGGTCGGAGAGACCCAGTACTTC. This translates into CATREVGETQYF.

The chain links TRBV6-5 to TRBJ1-1; 9 positions match TRBD1. Germline CDR1 and CDR2: MNHEY and SVGAGI. J gave up 11 bases and V 5 bases, and 9 bases lay outside the gene matches. This CDR3 region has 13 residues. CDR3 sequence (DNA): TGTGCCAGCAGTCCCCAGGACAGGGGTGACGCTTTCTTT. Amino acid sequence: CASSPQDRGDAFF.